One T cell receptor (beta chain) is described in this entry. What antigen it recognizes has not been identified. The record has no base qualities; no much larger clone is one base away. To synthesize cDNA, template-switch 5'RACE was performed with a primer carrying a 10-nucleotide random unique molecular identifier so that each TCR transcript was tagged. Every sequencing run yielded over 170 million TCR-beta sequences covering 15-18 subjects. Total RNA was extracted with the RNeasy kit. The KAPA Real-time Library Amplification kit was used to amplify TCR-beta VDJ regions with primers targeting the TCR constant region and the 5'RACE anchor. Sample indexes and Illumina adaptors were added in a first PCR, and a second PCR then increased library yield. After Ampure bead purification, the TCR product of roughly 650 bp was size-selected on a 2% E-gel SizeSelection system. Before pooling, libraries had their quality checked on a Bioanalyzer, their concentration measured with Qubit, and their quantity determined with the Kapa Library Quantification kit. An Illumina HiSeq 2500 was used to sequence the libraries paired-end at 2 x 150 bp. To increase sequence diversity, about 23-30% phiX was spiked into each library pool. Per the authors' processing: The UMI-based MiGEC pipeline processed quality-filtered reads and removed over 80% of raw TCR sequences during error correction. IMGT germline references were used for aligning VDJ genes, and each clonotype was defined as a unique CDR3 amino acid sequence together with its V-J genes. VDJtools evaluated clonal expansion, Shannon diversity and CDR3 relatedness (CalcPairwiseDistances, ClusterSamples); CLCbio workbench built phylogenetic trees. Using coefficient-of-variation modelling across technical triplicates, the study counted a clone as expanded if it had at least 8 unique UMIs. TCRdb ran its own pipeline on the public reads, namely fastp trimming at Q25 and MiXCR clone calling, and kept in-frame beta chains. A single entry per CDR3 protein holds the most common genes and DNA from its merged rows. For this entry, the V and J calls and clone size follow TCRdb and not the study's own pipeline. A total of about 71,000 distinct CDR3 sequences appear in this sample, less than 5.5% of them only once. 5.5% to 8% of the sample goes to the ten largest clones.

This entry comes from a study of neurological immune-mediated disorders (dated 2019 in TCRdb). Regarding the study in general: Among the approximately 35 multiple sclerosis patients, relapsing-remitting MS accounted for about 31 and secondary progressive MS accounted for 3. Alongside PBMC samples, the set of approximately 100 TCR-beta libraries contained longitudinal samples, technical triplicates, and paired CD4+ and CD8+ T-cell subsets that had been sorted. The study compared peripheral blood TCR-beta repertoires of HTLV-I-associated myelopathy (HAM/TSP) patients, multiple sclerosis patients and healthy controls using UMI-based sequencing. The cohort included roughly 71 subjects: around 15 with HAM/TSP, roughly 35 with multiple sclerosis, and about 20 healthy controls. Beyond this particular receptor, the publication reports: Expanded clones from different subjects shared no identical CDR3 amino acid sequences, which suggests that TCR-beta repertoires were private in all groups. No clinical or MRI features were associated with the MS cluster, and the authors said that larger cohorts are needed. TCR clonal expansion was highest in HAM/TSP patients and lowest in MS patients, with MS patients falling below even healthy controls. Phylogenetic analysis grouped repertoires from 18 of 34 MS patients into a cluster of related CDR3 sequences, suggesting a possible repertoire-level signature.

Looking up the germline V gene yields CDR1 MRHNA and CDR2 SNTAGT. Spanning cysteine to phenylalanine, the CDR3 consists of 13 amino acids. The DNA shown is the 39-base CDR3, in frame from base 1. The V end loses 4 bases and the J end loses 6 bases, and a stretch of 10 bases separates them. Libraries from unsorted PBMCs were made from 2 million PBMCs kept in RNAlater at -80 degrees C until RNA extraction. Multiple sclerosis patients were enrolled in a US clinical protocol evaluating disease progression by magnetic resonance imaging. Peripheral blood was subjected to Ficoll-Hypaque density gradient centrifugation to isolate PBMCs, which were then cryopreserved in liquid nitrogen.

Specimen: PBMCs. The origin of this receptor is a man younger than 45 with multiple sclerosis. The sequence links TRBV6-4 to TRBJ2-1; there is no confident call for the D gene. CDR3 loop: CASSVKDSNEQFF. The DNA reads TGTGCCAGCAGTGTTAAGGATAGCAATGAGCAGTTCTTC.